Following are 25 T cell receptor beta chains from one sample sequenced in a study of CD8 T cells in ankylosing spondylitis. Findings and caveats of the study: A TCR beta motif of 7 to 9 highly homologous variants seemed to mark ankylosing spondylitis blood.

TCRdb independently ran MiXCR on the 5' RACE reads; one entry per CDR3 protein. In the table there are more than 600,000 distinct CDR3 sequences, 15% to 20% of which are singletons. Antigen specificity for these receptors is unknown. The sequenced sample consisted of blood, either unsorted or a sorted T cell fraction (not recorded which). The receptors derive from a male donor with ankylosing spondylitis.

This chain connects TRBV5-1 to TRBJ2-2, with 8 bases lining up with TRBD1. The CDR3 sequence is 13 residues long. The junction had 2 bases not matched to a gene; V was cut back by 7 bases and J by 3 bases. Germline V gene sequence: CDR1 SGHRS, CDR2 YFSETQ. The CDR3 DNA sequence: TGCGCCAGCCGGACAGGGCACACCGGGGAGCTGTTTTTT. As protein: CASRTGHTGELFF. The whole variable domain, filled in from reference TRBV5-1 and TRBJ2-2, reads KAGVTQTPRYLIKTRGQQVTLSCSPISGHRSVSWYQQTPGQGLQFLFEYFSETQRNKGNFPGRFSGRQFSNSRSEMNVSTLELGDSALYLCASRTGHTGELFFGEGSRLTVL.

The chain's CDR3 is CSAGGAIPNTEAFF. CDR3 in DNA: TGCAGTGCTGGGGGGGCAATCCCCAACACTGAAGCTTTCTTT. This chain links TRBV20-1 with TRBJ1-1, with D possibly matching TRBD1 (6 bases). The CDR3 sequence is 14 residues long. V dropped 5 bases and J dropped 2 bases, with 15 bases sitting between them. From germline, CDR1 is DFQATT and CDR2 SNEGSKA (reference sequence).

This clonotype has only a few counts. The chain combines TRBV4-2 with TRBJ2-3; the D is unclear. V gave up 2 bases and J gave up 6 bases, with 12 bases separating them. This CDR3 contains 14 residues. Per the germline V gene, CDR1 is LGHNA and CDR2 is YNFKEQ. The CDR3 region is CASSQSGPMDTQYF. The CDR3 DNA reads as TGTGCCAGCAGCCAATCCGGGCCGATGGATACGCAGTATTTT.

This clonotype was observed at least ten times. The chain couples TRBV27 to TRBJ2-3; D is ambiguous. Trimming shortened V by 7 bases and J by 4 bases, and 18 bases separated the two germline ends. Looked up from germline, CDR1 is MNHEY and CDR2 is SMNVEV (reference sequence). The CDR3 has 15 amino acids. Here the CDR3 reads CASNFIGQDPDTQYF. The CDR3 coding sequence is TGTGCCAGCAACTTTATAGGTCAGGATCCAGATACGCAGTATTTT.

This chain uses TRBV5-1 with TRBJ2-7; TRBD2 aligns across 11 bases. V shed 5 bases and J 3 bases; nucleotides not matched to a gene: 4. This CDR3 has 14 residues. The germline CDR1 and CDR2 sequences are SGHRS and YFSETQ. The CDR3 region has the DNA TGCGCCAGCAGGTCGGGGACTAGCGGCTACGAGCAGTACTTC. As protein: CASRSGTSGYEQYF.

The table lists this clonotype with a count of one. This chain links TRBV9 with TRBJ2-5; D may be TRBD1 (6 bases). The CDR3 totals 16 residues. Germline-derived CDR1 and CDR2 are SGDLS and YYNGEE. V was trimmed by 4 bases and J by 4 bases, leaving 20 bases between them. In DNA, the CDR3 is TGTGCCAGCAGCCTAGTTGGGGGCGCGGCGGGAGAGACCCAGTACTTC. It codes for CASSLVGGAAGETQYF.

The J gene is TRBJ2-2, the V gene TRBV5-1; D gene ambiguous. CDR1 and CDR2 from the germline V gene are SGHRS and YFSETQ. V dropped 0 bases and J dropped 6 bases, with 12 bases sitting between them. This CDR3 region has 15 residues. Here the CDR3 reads CASSLEPGYAGELFF. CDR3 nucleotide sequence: TGCGCCAGCAGCTTGGAACCGGGCTACGCCGGGGAGCTGTTTTTT.

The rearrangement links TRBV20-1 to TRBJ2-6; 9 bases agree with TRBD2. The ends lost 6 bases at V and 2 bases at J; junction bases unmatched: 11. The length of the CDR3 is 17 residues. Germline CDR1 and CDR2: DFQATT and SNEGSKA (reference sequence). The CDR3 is CSAFSSGGTTGANVLTF. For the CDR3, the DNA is TGCAGTGCCTTTTCAAGCGGGGGGACTACTGGGGCCAACGTCCTGACTTTC.

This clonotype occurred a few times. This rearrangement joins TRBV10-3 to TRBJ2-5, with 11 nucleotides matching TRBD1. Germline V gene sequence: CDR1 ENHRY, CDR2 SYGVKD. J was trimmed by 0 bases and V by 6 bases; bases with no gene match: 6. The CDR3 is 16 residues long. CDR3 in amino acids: CAISQPGQGDQETQYF. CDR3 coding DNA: TGTGCCATCAGCCAACCGGGACAGGGGGACCAAGAGACCCAGTACTTC.

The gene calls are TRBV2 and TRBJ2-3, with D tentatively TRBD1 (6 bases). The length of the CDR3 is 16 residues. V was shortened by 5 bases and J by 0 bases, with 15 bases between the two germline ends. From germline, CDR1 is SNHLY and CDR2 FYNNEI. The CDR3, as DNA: TGTGCCAGCAGTTCTTCCCGGGACACAAGCACAGATACGCAGTATTTT. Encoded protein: CASSSSRDTSTDTQYF.

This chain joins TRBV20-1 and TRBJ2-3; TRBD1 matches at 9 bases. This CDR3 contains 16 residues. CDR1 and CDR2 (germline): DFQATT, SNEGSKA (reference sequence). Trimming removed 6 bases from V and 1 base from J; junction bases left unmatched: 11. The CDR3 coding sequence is TGCAGTGCGACGGGGACAGGGTTCTCTGGCACAGATACGCAGTATTTT. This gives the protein CSATGTGFSGTDTQYF.

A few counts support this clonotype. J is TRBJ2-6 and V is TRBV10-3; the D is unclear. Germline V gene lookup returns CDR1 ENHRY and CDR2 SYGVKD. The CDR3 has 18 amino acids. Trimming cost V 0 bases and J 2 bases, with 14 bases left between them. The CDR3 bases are TGTGCCATCAGTGAGTCATCGTATTCGAGAGCTGGGGCCAACGTCCTGACTTTC. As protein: CAISESSYSRAGANVLTF.

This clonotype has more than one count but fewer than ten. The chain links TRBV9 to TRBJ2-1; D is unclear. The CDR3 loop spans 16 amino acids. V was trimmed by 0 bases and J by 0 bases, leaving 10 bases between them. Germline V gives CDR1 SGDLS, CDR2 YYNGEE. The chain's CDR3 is CASSVGARSSYNEQFF. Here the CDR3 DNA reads TGTGCCAGCAGCGTAGGAGCCCGAAGCTCCTACAATGAGCAGTTCTTC.

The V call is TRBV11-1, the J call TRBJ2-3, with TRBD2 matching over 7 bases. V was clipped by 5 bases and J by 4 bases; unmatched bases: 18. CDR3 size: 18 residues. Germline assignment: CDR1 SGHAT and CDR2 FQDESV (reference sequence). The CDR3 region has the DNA TGTGCCAGCAGCAGTCCCGGGACTATTACTCCGGACGCAGATACGCAGTATTTT. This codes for CASSSPGTITPDADTQYF.

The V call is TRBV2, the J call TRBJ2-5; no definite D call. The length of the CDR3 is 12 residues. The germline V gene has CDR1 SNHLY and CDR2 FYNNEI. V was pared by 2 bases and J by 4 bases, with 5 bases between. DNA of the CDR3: TGTGCCAGCAGTGAAAAGGTAGAGACCCAGTACTTC. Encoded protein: CASSEKVETQYF. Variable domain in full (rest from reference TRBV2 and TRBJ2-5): EPEVTQTPSHQVTQMGQEVILRCVPISNHLYFYWYRQILGQKVEFLVSFYNNEISEKSEIFDDQFSVERPDGSNFTLKIRSTKLEDSAMYFCASSEKVETQYFGPGTRLLVL.

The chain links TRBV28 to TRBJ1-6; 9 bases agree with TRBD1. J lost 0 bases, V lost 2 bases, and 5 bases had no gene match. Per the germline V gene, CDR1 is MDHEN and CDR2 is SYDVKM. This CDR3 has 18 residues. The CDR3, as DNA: TGTGCCAGCAGTTTACATCGGACAGGGGACTCCTATAATTCACCCCTCCACTTT. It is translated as CASSLHRTGDSYNSPLHF.

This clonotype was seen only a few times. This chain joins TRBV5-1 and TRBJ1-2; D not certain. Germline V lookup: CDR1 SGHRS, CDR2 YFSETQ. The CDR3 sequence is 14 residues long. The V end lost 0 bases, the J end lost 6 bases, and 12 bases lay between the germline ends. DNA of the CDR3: TGCGCCAGCAGCTTGGGAGAGTTGGGCAATGGCTACACCTTC. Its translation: CASSLGELGNGYTF.

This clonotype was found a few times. This CDR3 is CASASLEPGTGGFNEQFF. In DNA, the CDR3 is TGTGCCAGCGCTTCTTTGGAACCCGGGACAGGGGGGTTCAATGAGCAGTTCTTC. The V gene is TRBV27, the J gene TRBJ2-1; 11 bases line up with TRBD1. V trimming: 8 bases; J trimming: 6 bases; junction bases outside the gene matches: 18. This CDR3 is built from 18 residues. Germline V gene data show CDR1 as MNHEY and CDR2 as SMNVEV (reference sequence).

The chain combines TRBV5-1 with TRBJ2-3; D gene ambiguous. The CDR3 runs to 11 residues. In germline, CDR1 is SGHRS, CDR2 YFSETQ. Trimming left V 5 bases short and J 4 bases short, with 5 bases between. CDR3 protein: CASRGSDTQYF. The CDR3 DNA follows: TGCGCCAGCAGGGGATCAGATACGCAGTATTTT.

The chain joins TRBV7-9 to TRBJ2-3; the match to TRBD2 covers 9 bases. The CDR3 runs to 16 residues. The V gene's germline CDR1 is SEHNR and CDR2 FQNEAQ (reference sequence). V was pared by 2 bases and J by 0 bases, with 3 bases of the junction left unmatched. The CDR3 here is CASSLLSGGSTDTQYF. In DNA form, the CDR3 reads TGTGCCAGCAGCTTACTGAGCGGGGGGAGCACAGATACGCAGTATTTT.

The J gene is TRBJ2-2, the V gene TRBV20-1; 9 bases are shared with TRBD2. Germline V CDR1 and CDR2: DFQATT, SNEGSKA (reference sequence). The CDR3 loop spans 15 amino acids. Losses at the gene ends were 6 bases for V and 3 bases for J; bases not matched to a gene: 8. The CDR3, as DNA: TGCAGTGCGCCTACTAGCGGGCCGTACACCGGGGAGCTGTTTTTT. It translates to CSAPTSGPYTGELFF.

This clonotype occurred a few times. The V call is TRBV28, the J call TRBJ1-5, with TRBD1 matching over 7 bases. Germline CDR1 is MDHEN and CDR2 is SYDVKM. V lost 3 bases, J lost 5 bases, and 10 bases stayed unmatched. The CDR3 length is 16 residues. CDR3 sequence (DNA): TGTGCCAGCAGTTTTGGGGGCAGGGGGAACTATCAGCCCCAGCATTTT. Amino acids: CASSFGGRGNYQPQHF.

The CDR3 DNA reads TGTGCCAGCAGCTCCGGGCCAGGGGATGAGCAGTTCTTC. The encoded protein is CASSSGPGDEQFF. This sequence joins TRBV7-9 and TRBJ2-1, with D perhaps matching TRBD1 (6 bases). CDR3 length: 13 amino acids. V lost 4 bases to trimming and J lost 8 bases, with 12 bases between them. Per the germline V gene, CDR1 is SEHNR and CDR2 is FQNEAQ (reference sequence).

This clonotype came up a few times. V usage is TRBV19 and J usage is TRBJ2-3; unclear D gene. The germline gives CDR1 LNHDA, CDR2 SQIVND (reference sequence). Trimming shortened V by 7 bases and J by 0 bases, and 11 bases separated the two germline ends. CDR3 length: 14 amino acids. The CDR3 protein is CASKWQKSTDTQYF. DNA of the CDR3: TGTGCCAGTAAGTGGCAGAAGAGCACAGATACGCAGTATTTT.

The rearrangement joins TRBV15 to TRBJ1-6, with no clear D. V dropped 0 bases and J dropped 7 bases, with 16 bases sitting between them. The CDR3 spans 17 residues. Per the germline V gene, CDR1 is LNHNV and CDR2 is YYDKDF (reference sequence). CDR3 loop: CATSRDLPLPLNSPLHF. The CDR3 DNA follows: TGTGCCACCAGCAGAGATCTCCCACTCCCACTCAATTCACCCCTCCACTTT.